This T cell receptor beta chain was sequenced for a study of early T cells in non-severe SARS-CoV-2 infection. Study-level points and caveats: In VDJdb matching, anti-spike CD8 responses were favored while private and CD4 specificities went missing.

V was shortened by 0 bases and J by 9 bases, with 6 bases between the two germline ends. Germline V gene lookup returns CDR1 LGHNA and CDR2 YNFKEQ. This CDR3 spans 13 amino acids. A remark on this clonotype: What it binds is unknown.

TCRdb re-called the 5' RACE reads through MiXCR, storing one row per CDR3 protein. The sample carries about 39,000 distinct CDR3 sequences, around 5.8% recorded once. The J gene is TRBJ1-6, the V gene TRBV4-2; tentatively, D is TRBD1 (5 bases). The specimen was whole blood, collected at baseline. This TCR came from an adult who was a healthcare worker with PCR-confirmed SARS-CoV-2 infection or an uninfected control (not recorded which). The CDR3 protein is CASSQDQGSPLHF. CDR3 in DNA: TGTGCCAGCAGCCAAGATCAGGGTTCACCCCTCCACTTT.